The source of this T cell receptor beta chain is a study of blood T cell repertoires in COVID-19. On the study more broadly: The study drew acute and convalescent COVID-19 samples from the United States, Italy and Spain. T cells, B-cell-depleted T cells, or PBMCs provided the cDNA or gDNA that served as material.

Per the study methods: Estimated nucleated cell counts came from reference gene primer amplification. TCRdb's table, derived via immunoSEQ multiplex PCR, lists solely in-frame clones and lacks some. V and J calls and clone size are copied from that table; D and trimming were computed from the DNA. The sample carries over 100,000 clones, roughly 76% recorded once. The CDR3 loop spans 14 amino acids. Germline CDR1 and CDR2: MDHEN and SYDVKM. This clone came up once. The junction departs from the called germline gene at one end, perhaps through a read error. The receptor's source is a human donor in a cohort sampled during active COVID-19. The rearrangement joins TRBV28 to TRBJ2-7; the match to TRBD2 covers 10 bases. The sequenced material came from peripheral blood. CDR3 loop: CASNLAGGTYEQYF. The DNA for the CDR3 is TGTGCCAGCAATTTAGCGGGAGGAACCTACGAGCAGTACTTC.